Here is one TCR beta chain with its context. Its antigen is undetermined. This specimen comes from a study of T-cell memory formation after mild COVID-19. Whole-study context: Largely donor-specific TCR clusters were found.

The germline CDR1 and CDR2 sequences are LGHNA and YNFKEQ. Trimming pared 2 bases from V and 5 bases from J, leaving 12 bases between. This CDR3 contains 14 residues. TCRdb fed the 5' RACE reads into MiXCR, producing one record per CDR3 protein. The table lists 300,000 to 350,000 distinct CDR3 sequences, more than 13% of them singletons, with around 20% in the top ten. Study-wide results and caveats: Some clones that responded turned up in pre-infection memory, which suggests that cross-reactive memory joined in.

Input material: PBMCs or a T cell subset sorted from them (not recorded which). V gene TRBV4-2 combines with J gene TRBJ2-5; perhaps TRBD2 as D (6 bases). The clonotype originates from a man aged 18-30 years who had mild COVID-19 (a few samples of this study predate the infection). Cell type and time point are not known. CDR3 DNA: TGTGCCAGCAGCCAAACTAGCCATGATGAGACCCAGTACTTC. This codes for CASSQTSHDETQYF.